This T cell receptor beta chain was captured by sequencing in a study of cytomegalovirus exposure and HLA in healthy donors. Of note for this clone: Its target is unknown.

This table comes from immunoSEQ multiplex PCR, and its TCRdb copy is limited to in-frame clones, with some not included. The sample includes more than 140,000 clones, 85% to 90% of them seen just once. CDR3 length: 15 amino acids. V lost 5 bases to trimming and J lost 0 bases; unmatched junction nucleotides: 7. Per the germline V gene, CDR1 is MDHEN and CDR2 is SYDVKM. Study outcomes and limitations: According to a subsequent analysis, TCR clusters identified in the first cohort showed a tendency to co-occur across the approximately 120 validation repertoires. A few CMV-associated chains were confirmed in vitro to be specific for CMV antigens. Most TCR sequences were uncommon, yet certain public TCRs appeared in many donors.

The donors were part of the validation cohort of roughly 130 subjects. That cohort was separate from the first cohort, which comprised under 700 subjects. This rearrangement joins TRBV28 to TRBJ2-7, with TRBD1 identical over 7 bases. The TCR sequence derives from a woman between 18 and 29 years old in good health and CMV-seropositive. The sequenced material came from PBMCs. The CDR3 region is CASSTTGAISYEQYF. As DNA, the CDR3 is TGTGCCAGCAGTACAACAGGGGCAATCTCCTACGAGCAGTACTTC.